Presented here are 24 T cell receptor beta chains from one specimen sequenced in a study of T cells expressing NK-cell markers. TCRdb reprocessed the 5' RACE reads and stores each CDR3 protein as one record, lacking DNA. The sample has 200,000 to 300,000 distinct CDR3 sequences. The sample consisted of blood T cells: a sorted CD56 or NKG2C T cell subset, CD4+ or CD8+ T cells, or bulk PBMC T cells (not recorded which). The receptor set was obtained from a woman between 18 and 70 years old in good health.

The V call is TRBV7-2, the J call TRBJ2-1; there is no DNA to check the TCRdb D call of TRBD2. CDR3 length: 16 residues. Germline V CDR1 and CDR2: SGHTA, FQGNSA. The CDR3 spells CASSLGWGEGVNEQFF.

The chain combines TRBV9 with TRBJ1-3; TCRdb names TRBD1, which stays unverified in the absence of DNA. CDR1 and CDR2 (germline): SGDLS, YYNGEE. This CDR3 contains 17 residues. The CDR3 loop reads CASSVDPRRTSGNTIYF.

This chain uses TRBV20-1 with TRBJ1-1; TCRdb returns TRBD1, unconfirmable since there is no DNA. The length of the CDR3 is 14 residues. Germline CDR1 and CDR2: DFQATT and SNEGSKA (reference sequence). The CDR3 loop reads CSAGGGQGNTEAFF.

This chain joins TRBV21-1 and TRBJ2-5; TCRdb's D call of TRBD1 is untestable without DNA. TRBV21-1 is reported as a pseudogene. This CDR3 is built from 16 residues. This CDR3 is CASSKVRTPKGETQYF.

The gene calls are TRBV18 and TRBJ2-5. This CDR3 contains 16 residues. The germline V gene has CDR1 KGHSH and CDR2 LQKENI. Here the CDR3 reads CASSPPLGREGETQYF.

CDR3 protein: CSARDQETQYF. The chain employs TRBV20-1 and TRBJ2-5. The CDR3 totals 11 residues. Germline-derived CDR1 and CDR2 are DFQATT and SNEGSKA (reference sequence).

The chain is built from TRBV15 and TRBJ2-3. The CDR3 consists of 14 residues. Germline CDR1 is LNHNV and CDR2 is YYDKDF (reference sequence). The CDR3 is CATSRDQPPDTQYF.

CDR3 sequence reads: CASSRTGGTQYF. The chain employs TRBV5-6 and TRBJ2-5; TCRdb indicates TRBD1, and absent DNA this call remains unverified. The germline gives CDR1 SGHDT, CDR2 YYEEEE. The CDR3 covers 12 residues.

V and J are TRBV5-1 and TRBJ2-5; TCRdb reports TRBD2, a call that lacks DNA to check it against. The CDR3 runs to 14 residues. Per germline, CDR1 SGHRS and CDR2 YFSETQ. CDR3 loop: CASSLGLLKETQYF.

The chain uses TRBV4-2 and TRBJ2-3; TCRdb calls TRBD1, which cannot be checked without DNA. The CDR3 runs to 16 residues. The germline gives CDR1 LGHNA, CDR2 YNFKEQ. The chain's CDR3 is CASSQQGTGGADTQYF.

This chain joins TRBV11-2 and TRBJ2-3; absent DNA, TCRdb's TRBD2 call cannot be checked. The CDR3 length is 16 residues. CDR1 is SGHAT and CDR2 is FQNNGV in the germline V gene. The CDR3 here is CASSSLAGDHTDTQYF.

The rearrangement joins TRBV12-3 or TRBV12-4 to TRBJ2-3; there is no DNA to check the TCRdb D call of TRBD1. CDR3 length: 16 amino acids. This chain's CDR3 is CASSMSAGTLLDTQYF.

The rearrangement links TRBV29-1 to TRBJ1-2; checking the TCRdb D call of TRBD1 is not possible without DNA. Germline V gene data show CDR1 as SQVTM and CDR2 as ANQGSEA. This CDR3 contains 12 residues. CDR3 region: CSVGGRTYGYTF.

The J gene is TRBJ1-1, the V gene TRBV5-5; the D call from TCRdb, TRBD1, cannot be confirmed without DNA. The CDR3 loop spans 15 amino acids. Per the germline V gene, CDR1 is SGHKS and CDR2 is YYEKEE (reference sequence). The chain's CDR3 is CASSYGTGRNTEAFF. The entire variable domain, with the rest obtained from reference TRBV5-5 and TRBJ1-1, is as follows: DAGVTQSPTHLIKTRGQQVTLRCSPISGHKSVSWYQQVLGQGPQFIFQYYEKEERGRGNFPDRFSARQFPNYSSELNVNALLLGDSALYLCASSYGTGRNTEAFFGQGTRLTVV.

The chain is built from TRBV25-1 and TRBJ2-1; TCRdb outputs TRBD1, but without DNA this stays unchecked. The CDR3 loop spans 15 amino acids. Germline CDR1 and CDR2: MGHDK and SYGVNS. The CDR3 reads CASSDLWTGDNEQFF.

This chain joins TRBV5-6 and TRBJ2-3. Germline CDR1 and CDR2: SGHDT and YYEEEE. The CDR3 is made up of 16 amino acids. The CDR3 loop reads CASSLAHSGHTDTQYF.

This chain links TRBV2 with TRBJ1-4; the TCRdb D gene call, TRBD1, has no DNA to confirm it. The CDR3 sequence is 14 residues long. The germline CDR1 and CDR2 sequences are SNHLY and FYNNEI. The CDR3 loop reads CASSEEPNRGKLFF.

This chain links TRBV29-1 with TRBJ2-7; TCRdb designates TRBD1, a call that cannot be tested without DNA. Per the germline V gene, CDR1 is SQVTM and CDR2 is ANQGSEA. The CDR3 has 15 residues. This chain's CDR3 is CSVRTGMDQLYEQYF.

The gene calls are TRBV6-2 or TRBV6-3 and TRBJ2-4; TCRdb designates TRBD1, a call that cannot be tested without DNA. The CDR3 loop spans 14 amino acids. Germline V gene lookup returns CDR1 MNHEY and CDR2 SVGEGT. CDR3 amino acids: CASSSPGRGDIQYF.

The CDR3 loop is CASSPISSSTDTQYF. V is TRBV18 and J is TRBJ2-3. Germline-derived CDR1 and CDR2 are KGHSH and LQKENI. The CDR3 has 15 residues.

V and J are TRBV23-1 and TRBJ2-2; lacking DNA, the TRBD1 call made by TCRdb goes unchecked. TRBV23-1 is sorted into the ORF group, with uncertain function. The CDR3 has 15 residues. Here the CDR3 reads CASTRQGAEGGELFF.

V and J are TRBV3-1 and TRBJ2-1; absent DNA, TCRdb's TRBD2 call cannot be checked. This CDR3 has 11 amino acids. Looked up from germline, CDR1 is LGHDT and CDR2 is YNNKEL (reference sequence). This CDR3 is CASSQGSPQFF.

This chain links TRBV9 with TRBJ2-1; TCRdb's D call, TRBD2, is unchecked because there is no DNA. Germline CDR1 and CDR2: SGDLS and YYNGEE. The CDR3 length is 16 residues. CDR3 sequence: CASSPVSGRGYNEQFF. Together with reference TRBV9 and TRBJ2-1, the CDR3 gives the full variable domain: DSGVTQTPKHLITATGQRVTLRCSPRSGDLSVYWYQQSLDQGLQFLIQYYNGEERAKGNILERFSAQQFPDLHSELNLSSLELGDSALYFCASSPVSGRGYNEQFFGPGTRLTVL.

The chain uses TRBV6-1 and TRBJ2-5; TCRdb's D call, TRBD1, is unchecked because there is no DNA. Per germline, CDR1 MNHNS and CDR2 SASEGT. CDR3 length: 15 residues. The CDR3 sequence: CASSEVPGRRETQYF.